This T cell receptor beta chain was captured by sequencing in a study of cytomegalovirus exposure and HLA in healthy donors. Study conclusions and caveats: A few V segments could not be told apart, such as TRBV6-2 and TRBV6-3, and were left out. Across all donors, roughly uniform sequencing depth was an assumption of the presence/absence analyses. In a later analysis, a missense DCLRE1C variant was linked to TCR beta V- and J-gene trimming. In a later analysis, HLA-C alleles had the fewest associated TCRs, DRB1 alleles the most.

The CDR3 covers 17 residues. Trimming took 5 bases from V and 5 from J; bases not matched to a gene: 11. Germline-derived CDR1 and CDR2 are LGHNA and YSLEER. With regard to this clone: Its antigen is not known.

Amplification used 60 Vbeta primers and 13 Jbeta primers. The repertoire was sequenced with immunoSEQ multiplex PCR; TCRdb's copy has only in-frame clones and lacks some. There are about 200,000 clones in the sample; approximately 79% occur only once, and less than 2% lies in the top ten. The TCR originated in a girl aged 5 to 17 in good health and CMV-seropositive. The chain couples TRBV4-3 to TRBJ2-7; 14 positions agree with TRBD2. Material for sequencing was PBMCs. As DNA, the CDR3 is TGCGCCAGCAGCAGACGACTAGCGGGGGGGCCTCGGAACGAGCAGTACTTC. Translation: CASSRRLAGGPRNEQYF.